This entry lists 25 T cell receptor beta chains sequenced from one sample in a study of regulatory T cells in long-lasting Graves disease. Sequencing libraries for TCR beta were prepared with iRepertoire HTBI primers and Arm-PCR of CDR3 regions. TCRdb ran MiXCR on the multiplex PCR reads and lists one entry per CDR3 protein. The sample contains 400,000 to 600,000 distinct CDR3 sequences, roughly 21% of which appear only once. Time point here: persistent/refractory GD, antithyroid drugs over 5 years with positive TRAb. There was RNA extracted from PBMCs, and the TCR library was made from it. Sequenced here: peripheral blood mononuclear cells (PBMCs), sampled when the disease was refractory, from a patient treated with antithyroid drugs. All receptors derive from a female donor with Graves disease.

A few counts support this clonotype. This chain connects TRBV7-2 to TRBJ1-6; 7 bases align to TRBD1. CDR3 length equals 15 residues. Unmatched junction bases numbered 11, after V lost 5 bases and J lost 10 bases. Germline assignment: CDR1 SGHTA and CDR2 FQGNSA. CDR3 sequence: CASSQTGQVVSPLHF. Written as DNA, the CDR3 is TGTGCCAGCAGCCAAACAGGACAGGTAGTCTCACCCCTCCACTTT.

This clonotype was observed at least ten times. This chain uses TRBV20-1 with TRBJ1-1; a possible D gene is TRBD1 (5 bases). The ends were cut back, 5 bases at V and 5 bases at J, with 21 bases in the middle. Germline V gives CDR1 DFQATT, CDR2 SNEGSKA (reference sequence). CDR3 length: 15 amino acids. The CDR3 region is CSAHRPGGGWTEAFF. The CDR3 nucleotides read TGCAGTGCTCACAGGCCCGGGGGGGGGTGGACTGAAGCTTTCTTT.

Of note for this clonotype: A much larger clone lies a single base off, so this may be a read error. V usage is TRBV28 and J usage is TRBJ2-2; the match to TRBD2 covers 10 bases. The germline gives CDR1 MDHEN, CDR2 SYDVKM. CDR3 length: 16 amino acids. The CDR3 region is CANSPWTSGNTGELFF. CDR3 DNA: TGTGCCAACAGTCCCTGGACTAGCGGGAACACCGGGGAGCTGTTTTTT. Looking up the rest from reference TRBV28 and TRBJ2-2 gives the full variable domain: DVKVTQSSRYLVKRTGEKVFLECVQDMDHENMFWYRQDPGLGLRLIYFSYDVKMKEKGDIPEGYSVSREKKERFSLILESASTNQTSMYLCANSPWTSGNTGELFFGEGSRLTVL.

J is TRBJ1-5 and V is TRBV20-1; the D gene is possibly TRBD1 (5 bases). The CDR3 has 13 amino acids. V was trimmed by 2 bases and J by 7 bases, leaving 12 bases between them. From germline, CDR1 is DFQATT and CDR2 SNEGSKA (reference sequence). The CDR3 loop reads CSARRQSGQPQHF. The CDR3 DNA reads TGCAGTGCTAGAAGGCAGTCAGGGCAGCCCCAGCATTTT.

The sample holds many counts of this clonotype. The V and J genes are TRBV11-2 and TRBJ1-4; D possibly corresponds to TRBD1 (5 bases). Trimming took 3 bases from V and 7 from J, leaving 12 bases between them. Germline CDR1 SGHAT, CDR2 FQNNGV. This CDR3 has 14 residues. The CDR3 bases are TGTGCCAGCAGCTTCTCCGGGGCCGGTGAAAAACTGTTTTTT. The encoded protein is CASSFSGAGEKLFF.

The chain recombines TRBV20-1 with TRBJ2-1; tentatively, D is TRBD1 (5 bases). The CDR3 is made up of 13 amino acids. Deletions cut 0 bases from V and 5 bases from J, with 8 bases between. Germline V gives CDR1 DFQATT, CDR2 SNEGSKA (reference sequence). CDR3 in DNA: TGCAGTGCTAGAGACGCAGGGAACAATGAGCAGTTCTTC. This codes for CSARDAGNNEQFF.

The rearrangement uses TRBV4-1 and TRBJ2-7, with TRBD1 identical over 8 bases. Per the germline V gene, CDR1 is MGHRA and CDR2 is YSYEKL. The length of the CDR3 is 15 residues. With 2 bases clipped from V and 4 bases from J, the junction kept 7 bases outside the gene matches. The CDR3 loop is CASSQRTGIRYEQYF. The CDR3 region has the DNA TGCGCCAGCAGCCAACGGACAGGGATCAGGTACGAGCAGTACTTC.

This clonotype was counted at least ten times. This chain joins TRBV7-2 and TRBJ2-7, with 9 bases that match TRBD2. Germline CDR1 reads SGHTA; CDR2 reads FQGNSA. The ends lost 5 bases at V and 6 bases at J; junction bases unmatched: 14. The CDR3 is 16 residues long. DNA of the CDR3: TGTGCCAGCAGCACCATGATTGGGGGACTAGCTAGCGAGCAGTACTTC. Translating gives CASSTMIGGLASEQYF.

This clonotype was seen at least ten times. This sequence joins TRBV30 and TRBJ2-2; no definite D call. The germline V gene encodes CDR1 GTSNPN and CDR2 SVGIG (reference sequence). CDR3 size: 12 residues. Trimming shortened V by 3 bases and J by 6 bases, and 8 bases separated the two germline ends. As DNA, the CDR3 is TGTGCCTGGAGGAAGGCGCCCGGGGAGCTGTTTTTT. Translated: CAWRKAPGELFF. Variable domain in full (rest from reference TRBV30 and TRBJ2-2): SQTIHQWPATLVQPVGSPLSLECTVEGTSNPNLYWYRQAAGRGLQLLFYSVGIGQISSEVPQNLSASRPQDRQFILSSKKLLLSDSGFYLCAWRKAPGELFFGEGSRLTVL.

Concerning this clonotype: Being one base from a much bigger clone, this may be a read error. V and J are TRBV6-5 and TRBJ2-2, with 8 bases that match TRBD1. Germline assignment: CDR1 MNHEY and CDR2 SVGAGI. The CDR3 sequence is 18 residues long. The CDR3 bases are TGTGCCAGCAGTTACACCCACCCTAAACAGGGGGGCACCGGGGGGCTGTTTTTT. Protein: CASSYTHPKQGGTGGLFF.

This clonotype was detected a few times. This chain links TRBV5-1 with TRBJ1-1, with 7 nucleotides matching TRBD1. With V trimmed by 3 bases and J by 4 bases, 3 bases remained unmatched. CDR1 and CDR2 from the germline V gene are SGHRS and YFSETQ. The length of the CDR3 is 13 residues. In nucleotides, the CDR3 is TGCGCCAGCAGCTACAGGGACAGCACTGAAGCTTTCTTT. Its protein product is CASSYRDSTEAFF.

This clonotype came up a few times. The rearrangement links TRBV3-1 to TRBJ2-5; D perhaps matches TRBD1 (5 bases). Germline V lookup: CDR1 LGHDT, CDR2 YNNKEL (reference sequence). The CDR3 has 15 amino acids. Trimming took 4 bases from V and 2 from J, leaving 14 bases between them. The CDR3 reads CASSPPRGGQETQYF. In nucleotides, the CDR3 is TGTGCCAGCAGCCCCCCAAGGGGTGGGCAAGAGACCCAGTACTTC.

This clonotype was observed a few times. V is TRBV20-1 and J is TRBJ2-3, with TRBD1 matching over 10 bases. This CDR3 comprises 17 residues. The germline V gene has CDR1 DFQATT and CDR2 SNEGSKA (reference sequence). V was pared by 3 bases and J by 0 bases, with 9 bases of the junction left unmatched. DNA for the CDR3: TGCAGTGCTAGTGGCGACAGGGGGCCCTCTAGCACAGATACGCAGTATTTT. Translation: CSASGDRGPSSTDTQYF.

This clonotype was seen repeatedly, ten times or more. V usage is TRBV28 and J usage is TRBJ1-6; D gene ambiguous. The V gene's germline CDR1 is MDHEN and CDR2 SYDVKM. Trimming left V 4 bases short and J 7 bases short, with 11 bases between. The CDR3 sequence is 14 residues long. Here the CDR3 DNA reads TGTGCCAGCAGTTCGCCAGGAGGAAATTCACCCCTCCACTTT. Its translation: CASSSPGGNSPLHF.

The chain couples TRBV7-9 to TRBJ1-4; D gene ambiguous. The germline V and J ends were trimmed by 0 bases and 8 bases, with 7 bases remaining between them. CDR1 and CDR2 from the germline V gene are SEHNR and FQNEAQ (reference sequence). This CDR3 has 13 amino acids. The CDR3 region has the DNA TGTGCCAGCAGCTTAGCGATGACGGAAAAACTGTTTTTT. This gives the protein CASSLAMTEKLFF.

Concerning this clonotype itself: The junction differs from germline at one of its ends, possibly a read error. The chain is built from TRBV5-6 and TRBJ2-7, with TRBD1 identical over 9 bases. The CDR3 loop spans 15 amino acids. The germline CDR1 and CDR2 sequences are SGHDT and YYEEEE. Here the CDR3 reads CASGLVGTGIFEQYF. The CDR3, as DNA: TGTGCCAGCGGCTTGGTAGGGACAGGGATTTTCGAGCAGTACTTC.

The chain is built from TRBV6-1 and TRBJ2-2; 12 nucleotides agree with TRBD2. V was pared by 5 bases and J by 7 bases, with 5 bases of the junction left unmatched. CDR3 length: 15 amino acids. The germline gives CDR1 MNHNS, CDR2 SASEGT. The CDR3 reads CASSKRTSGVGELFF. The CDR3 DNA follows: TGTGCCAGCAGTAAAAGGACTAGCGGGGTCGGGGAGCTGTTTTTT.

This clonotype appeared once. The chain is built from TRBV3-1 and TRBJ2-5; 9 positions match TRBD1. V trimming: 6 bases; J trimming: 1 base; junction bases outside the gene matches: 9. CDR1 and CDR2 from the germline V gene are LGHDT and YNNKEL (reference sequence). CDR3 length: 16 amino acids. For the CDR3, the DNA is TGTGCCAGCAGTCCCGTACCGGGACAGGGCCAAGAGACCCAGTACTTC. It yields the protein CASSPVPGQGQETQYF.

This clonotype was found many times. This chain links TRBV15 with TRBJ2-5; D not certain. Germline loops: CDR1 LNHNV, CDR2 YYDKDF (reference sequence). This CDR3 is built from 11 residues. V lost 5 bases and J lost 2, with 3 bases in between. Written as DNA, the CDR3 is TGTGCCACCAGCTCTCAAGAGACCCAGTACTTC. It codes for CATSSQETQYF.

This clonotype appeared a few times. The CDR3 reads CASSVGAGLAGGDTQYF. The DNA for the CDR3 is TGTGCCAGCAGCGTAGGAGCGGGACTAGCGGGAGGGGATACGCAGTATTTT. The chain combines TRBV9 with TRBJ2-3, with TRBD2 matching over 16 bases. Germline-derived CDR1 and CDR2 are SGDLS and YYNGEE. The CDR3 loop spans 17 amino acids. V was pared by 0 bases and J by 6 bases, with 4 bases of the junction left unmatched.

The CDR3 DNA reads TGTGCCAGCAGCTTACTGCCGAGAGAGACCCAGTACTTC. It translates to CASSLLPRETQYF. The V gene is TRBV7-2, the J gene TRBJ2-5; D unclear. The CDR3 length is 13 residues. Per the germline V gene, CDR1 is SGHTA and CDR2 is FQGNSA. Between the trimmed V and J ends, which lost 2 bases and 4 bases, there was a span of 8 bases.

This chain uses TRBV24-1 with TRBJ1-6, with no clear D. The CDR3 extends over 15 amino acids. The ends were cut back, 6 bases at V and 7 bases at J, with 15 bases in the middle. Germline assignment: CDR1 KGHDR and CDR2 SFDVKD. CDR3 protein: CATSPGGGGNSPLHF. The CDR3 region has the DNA TGTGCCACCAGTCCAGGTGGAGGCGGAAATTCACCCCTCCACTTT.

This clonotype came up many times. Here the CDR3 DNA reads TGTGCCAGGAAGCGTCTACTCTACGAGCAGTACTTC. Protein sequence: CARKRLLYEQYF. The chain is built from TRBV2 and TRBJ2-7, with D unresolved. CDR1 is SNHLY and CDR2 is FYNNEI in the germline V gene. Trimming removed 9 bases at V and 3 bases at J, with 12 bases between. The CDR3 length is 12 residues.

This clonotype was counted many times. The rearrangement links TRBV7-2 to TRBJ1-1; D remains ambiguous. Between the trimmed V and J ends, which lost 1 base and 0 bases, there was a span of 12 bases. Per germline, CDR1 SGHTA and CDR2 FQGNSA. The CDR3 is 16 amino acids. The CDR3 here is CASSLGGAIMNTEAFF. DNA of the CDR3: TGTGCCAGCAGCTTAGGAGGAGCTATCATGAACACTGAAGCTTTCTTT. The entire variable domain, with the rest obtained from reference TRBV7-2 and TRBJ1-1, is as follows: GAGVSQSPSNKVTEKGKDVELRCDPISGHTALYWYRQSLGQGLEFLIYFQGNSAPDKSGLPSDRFSAERTGGSVSTLTIQRTQQEDSAVYLCASSLGGAIMNTEAFFGQGTRLTVV.

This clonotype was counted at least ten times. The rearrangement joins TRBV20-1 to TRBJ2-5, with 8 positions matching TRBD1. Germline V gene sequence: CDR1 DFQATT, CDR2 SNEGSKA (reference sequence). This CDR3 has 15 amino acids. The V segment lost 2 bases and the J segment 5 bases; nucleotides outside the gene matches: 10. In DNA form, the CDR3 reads TGCAGTGCTAGACTCCCAACAGGGGGTGGGGAGACCCAGTACTTC. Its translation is CSARLPTGGGETQYF.